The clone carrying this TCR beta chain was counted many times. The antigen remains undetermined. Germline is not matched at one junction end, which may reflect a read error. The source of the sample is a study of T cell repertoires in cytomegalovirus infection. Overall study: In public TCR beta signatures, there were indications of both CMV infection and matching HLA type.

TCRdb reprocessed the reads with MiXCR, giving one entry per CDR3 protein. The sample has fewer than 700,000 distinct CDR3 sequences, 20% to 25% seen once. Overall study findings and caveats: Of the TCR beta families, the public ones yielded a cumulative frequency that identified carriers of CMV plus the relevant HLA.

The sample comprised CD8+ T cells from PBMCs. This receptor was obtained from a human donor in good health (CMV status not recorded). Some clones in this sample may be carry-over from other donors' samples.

CDR3 bases: TGTGCCAGCAGCATAGCCGGACGGTTATCTGGAAACACCATATATTTT. This translates into CASSIAGRLSGNTIYF. The genes are TRBV7-2 and TRBJ1-3; D is unresolved. The CDR3 covers 16 residues. The V gene's germline CDR1 is SGHTA and CDR2 FQGNSA.